The present T cell receptor beta chain was sequenced within a study of cytotoxic CD8 clonotypes in ibrutinib-treated CLL. Overall study: Across the patients, about a dozen were relapsed/refractory, around 16 treatment-naive and 17 to 18 IGHV unmutated. The response samples were taken once patients had been treated for a median of around eleven months, range 6 to 36. Study-wide results and caveats: Higher circulating CD8+ T-cell counts strongly accompanied higher baseline clonality, above age-matched healthy donors.

Sequencing used immunoSEQ multiplex PCR; TCRdb keeps in-frame clones, though not all of them. The sample has 250,000 to 350,000 clones, roughly three quarters seen once. Per germline, CDR1 SGHAT and CDR2 FQNNGV. The V end was cut by 5 bases, the J end by 0 bases, with 7 bases between. The CDR3 runs 14 residues. A word on this clone: Its antigen is still unknown.

This TCR derives from a human donor with chronic lymphocytic leukemia. This sequence joins TRBV11-2 and TRBJ1-4; D is ambiguous. Source: PBMCs, taken at disease progression, from a patient treated with ibrutinib. The chain's CDR3 is CASSPKATNEKLFF. The CDR3 DNA reads TGTGCCAGCAGCCCAAAGGCAACTAATGAAAAACTGTTTTTT.